Below, 29 T cell receptor beta chains from the same sample are listed, as sequenced in a study of blood T cell repertoires in COVID-19. Assay used: immunoSEQ multiplex PCR; TCRdb lists only in-frame clones, some missing. The top ten clones hold 14% of a sample with 85,000 to 130,000 clones, 84% of them seen once. Sequenced material: peripheral blood. These receptors were taken from a woman aged 55-70 years with acute or convalescent COVID-19.

CDR3 protein: CASSLGLAGVTDTQYF. The DNA for the CDR3 is TGTGCCAGCAGCCTTGGACTAGCGGGAGTCACAGATACGCAGTATTTT. The chain couples TRBV7-3 to TRBJ2-3, with TRBD2 matching over 13 bases. CDR3 length equals 16 residues. Germline-derived CDR1 and CDR2 are SGHTA and FQGTGA. Trimming at V came to 5 bases and at J to 2 bases, leaving 4 bases not matched to a gene.

The chain employs TRBV3-1 (or the pseudogene TRBV3-2) and TRBJ2-5; a possible D gene is TRBD2 (6 bases). V lost 1 base and J lost 5, with 11 bases in between. This CDR3 is built from 14 residues. CDR1 and CDR2 (germline): LGHDT, YNNKEL (reference sequence). CDR3 nucleotides: TGTGCCAGCAGCCAAGTAGGAGGGCCCGAGACCCAGTACTTC. Amino acid sequence: CASSQVGGPETQYF.

The gene calls are TRBV6-5 and TRBJ2-5, with a weak D call TRBD2 (5 bases). There are 14 residues in the CDR3. V was shortened by 6 bases and J by 1 base, with 12 bases between the two germline ends. Looked up from germline, CDR1 is MNHEY and CDR2 is SVGAGI. CDR3 residues: CASRDYRGQETQYF. The CDR3 DNA reads as TGTGCCAGCAGAGACTACCGAGGCCAAGAGACCCAGTACTTC.

The CDR3 region is CASSPVRGSQETQYF. CDR3 coding DNA: TGCGCCAGCAGCCCCGTTAGGGGATCCCAAGAGACCCAGTACTTC. The chain is built from TRBV4-1 and TRBJ2-5; possible D gene TRBD1, 5 bases. The V and J ends lost 4 bases and 1 base respectively, with 13 bases between them. This CDR3 has 15 residues. Germline V gene data show CDR1 as MGHRA and CDR2 as YSYEKL.

The count of this clone is one. The J gene is TRBJ1-6, the V gene TRBV2; D might be TRBD1 (6 bases). Deletions cut 6 bases from V and 14 bases from J, with 14 bases between. The CDR3 runs 12 residues. Germline V CDR1 and CDR2: SNHLY, FYNNEI. The CDR3 loop reads CASSIIRDTLHF. Here the CDR3 DNA reads TGTGCCAGCAGCATTATCCGGGACACCCTCCACTTT.

The chain employs TRBV11-2 and TRBJ2-5; 10 bases line up with TRBD1. This CDR3 contains 15 residues. After removal of 5 bases from V and 1 base from J, the junction contained 4 bases not matched to a gene. Germline V gene lookup returns CDR1 SGHAT and CDR2 FQNNGV. In DNA, the CDR3 is TGTGCCAGCAGCCTGGGACAGGGGCCCCAAGAGACCCAGTACTTC. This codes for CASSLGQGPQETQYF. The full variable domain, rest sourced from reference TRBV11-2 and TRBJ2-5, is EAGVAQSPRYKIIEKRQSVAFWCNPISGHATLYWYQQILGQGPKLLIQFQNNGVVDDSQLPKDRFSAERLKGVDSTLKIQPAKLEDSAVYLCASSLGQGPQETQYFGPGTRLLVL.

This chain connects TRBV6-5 to TRBJ2-3, with TRBD1 identical over 8 bases. Per the germline V gene, CDR1 is MNHEY and CDR2 is SVGAGI. V shed 6 bases, J shed 4 bases, and the junction held 6 bases outside the gene matches. The CDR3 has 14 amino acids. The CDR3 protein is CASSGQGGADTQYF. CDR3 sequence (DNA): TGTGCCAGCAGCGGACAGGGCGGCGCAGATACGCAGTATTTT.

The chain links TRBV6-5 to TRBJ1-1; tentative D call: TRBD1 (5 bases). Trimming shortened V by 2 bases and J by 4 bases, and 14 bases separated the two germline ends. CDR1 MNHEY and CDR2 SVGAGI come from the germline V gene. CDR3 size: 15 residues. CDR3 region: CASSYNPGLSTEAFF. The CDR3 nucleotides are TGTGCCAGCAGTTACAACCCAGGGTTGAGCACTGAAGCTTTCTTT.

The V gene is TRBV7-6, the J gene TRBJ2-7; 11 bases line up with TRBD2. The CDR3 runs 15 residues. Germline V lookup: CDR1 SGHVS, CDR2 FNYEAQ. V trimming: 2 bases; J trimming: 3 bases; junction bases outside the gene matches: 3. The CDR3 region has the DNA TGTGCCAGCAGCTTATCCACTAGCGGGAGCTACGAGCAGTACTTC. Encoded protein: CASSLSTSGSYEQYF.

The V gene is TRBV28, the J gene TRBJ1-2, with TRBD1 as a possible D gene (5 bases). CDR3 length: 13 amino acids. Trimming cost V 8 bases and J 5 bases, with 15 bases left between them. Germline loops: CDR1 MDHEN, CDR2 SYDVKM. As DNA, the CDR3 is TGTGCCAGCTCCACGGGTGGGACTTATGGCTACACCTTC. It yields the protein CASSTGGTYGYTF.

This clone was observed a single time. The rearrangement uses TRBV9 and TRBJ1-2; 11 bases match TRBD1. The CDR3 length is 15 residues. J was trimmed by 8 bases and V by 0 bases; bases with no gene match: 6. Per the germline V gene, CDR1 is SGDLS and CDR2 is YYNGEE. The CDR3 reads CASSVAGTGGLGYTF. CDR3 sequence (DNA): TGTGCCAGCAGCGTAGCCGGGACAGGGGGTTTGGGCTACACCTTC.

This clone was counted at least ten times. The CDR3 here is CASSVQGATEAFF. The CDR3 nucleotides are TGTGCCAGCAGCGTACAGGGAGCCACTGAAGCTTTCTTT. The chain is built from TRBV6-5 and TRBJ1-1, with D maybe TRBD1 (6 bases). The CDR3 is made up of 13 amino acids. The germline gives CDR1 MNHEY, CDR2 SVGAGI. Trimming took 6 bases from V and 4 from J, leaving 12 bases between them.

The V and J genes are TRBV2 and TRBJ1-6, with 7 nucleotides matching TRBD1. The CDR3 length is 15 residues. V shed 8 bases and J 7 bases; nucleotides not matched to a gene: 11. Germline V gene data show CDR1 as SNHLY and CDR2 as FYNNEI. CDR3 amino acids: CASLNDRVGNSPLHF. The CDR3 DNA follows: TGTGCCAGCCTCAACGACAGGGTTGGGAATTCACCCCTCCACTTT.

The J gene is TRBJ1-2, the V gene TRBV10-3; 8 nucleotides match TRBD1. This CDR3 is built from 19 residues. V was pared by 0 bases and J by 0 bases, with 12 bases of the junction left unmatched. CDR1 is ENHRY and CDR2 is SYGVKD in the germline V gene. As DNA, the CDR3 is TGTGCCATCAGTGAGTCGATCGAGACAGGGGAGGGAGCTAACTATGGCTACACCTTC. Protein product: CAISESIETGEGANYGYTF.

The chain uses TRBV3-1 (or the pseudogene TRBV3-2) and TRBJ1-2; the D gene is possibly TRBD1 (5 bases). CDR1 and CDR2 (germline): LGHDT, YNNKEL (reference sequence). The length of the CDR3 is 13 residues. V dropped 3 bases and J dropped 6 bases, with 11 bases sitting between them. The CDR3 loop reads CASSHGGTDGYTF. The CDR3, as DNA: TGTGCCAGCAGCCACGGGGGGACCGATGGCTACACCTTC.

The rearrangement uses TRBV7-2 and TRBJ1-3, with D unclear. Trimming removed 1 base at V and 7 bases at J, with 8 bases between. CDR1 is SGHTA, CDR2 FQGNSA, per germline. The CDR3 runs to 13 residues. CDR3 region: CASSLDPSNTIYF. The CDR3 DNA follows: TGTGCCAGCAGCTTAGATCCCTCGAACACCATATATTTT.

The gene calls are TRBV9 and TRBJ2-3; D is unclear. This CDR3 is 14 amino acids long. V lost 0 bases to trimming and J lost 0 bases, with 5 bases between them. Per germline, CDR1 SGDLS and CDR2 YYNGEE. The DNA for the CDR3 is TGTGCCAGCAGCGTAGCGGAGAGCACAGATACGCAGTATTTT. Translating it yields CASSVAESTDTQYF.

This sequence joins TRBV7-9 and TRBJ1-1; unclear D gene. The CDR3 extends over 13 amino acids. V was shortened by 0 bases and J by 0 bases, with 2 bases between the two germline ends. Germline V gene data show CDR1 as SEHNR and CDR2 as FQNEAQ (reference sequence). CDR3 nucleotide sequence: TGTGCCAGCAGCTTAGCCTTGAACACTGAAGCTTTCTTT. It encodes CASSLALNTEAFF.

The chain employs TRBV27 and TRBJ1-5; D uncertain. Germline V CDR1 and CDR2: MNHEY, SMNVEV (reference sequence). The CDR3 totals 17 residues. V was pared by 5 bases and J by 0 bases, with 17 bases between. CDR3 sequence (DNA): TGTGCCAGCAGTCCCGAGAGCGGGCTCCATAGCAATCAGCCCCAGCATTTT. Its translation is CASSPESGLHSNQPQHF.

This chain links TRBV7-9 with TRBJ1-4, with 7 positions matching TRBD1. Germline V CDR1 and CDR2: SEHNR, FQNEAQ (reference sequence). V trimming: 10 bases; J trimming: 5 bases; junction bases outside the gene matches: 7. The CDR3 loop spans 13 amino acids. The CDR3 loop is CATSQGENEKLFF. The CDR3, as DNA: TGTGCCACGTCTCAGGGGGAGAATGAAAAACTGTTTTTT.

The chain joins TRBV11-3 to TRBJ2-5, with 7 bases aligning to TRBD1. The CDR3 is 15 amino acids. Trimming removed 3 bases from V and 4 bases from J; junction bases left unmatched: 8. Germline CDR1 SGHNT, CDR2 YENEEA. CDR3 sequence: CASSFGTAPGETQYF. DNA for the CDR3: TGTGCCAGCAGCTTCGGGACAGCACCGGGAGAGACCCAGTACTTC.

This clone occurred once. The rearrangement joins TRBV4-2 to TRBJ2-1; TRBD2 matches at 9 bases. The V gene's germline CDR1 is LGHNA and CDR2 YNFKEQ. This CDR3 comprises 17 residues. With 2 bases clipped from V and 0 bases from J, the junction kept 5 bases outside the gene matches. CDR3 sequence: CASSQSGGTNSYNEQFF. CDR3 sequence (DNA): TGTGCCAGCAGCCAAAGCGGGGGGACCAACTCCTACAATGAGCAGTTCTTC.

This chain connects TRBV7-4 to TRBJ2-5, with 13 bases that match TRBD2. This CDR3 spans 16 amino acids. The germline CDR1 and CDR2 sequences are SGHVT and SQSDAQ. V was pared by 4 bases and J by 3 bases, with 5 bases of the junction left unmatched. The CDR3 nucleotides read TGTGCCAGCAGCTGTTTAGGGACTAGCGGGGAAGAGACCCAGTACTTC. Translating it yields CASSCLGTSGEETQYF. The full variable domain, its missing parts supplied by reference TRBV7-4 and TRBJ2-5, is GAGVSQSPRYKVAKRGRDVALRCDSISGHVTLYWYRQTLGQGSEVLTYSQSDAQRDKSGRPSGRFSAERPERSVSTLKIQRTEQGDSAVYLCASSCLGTSGEETQYFGPGTRLLVL.

The V call is TRBV6-1, the J call TRBJ2-3; tentative D call: TRBD2 (7 bases). Germline V gives CDR1 MNHNS, CDR2 SASEGT. V was pared by 2 bases and J by 3 bases, with 12 bases between. The CDR3 has 15 amino acids. The DNA of the CDR3 is TGTGCCAGCAGTGAAAGGGGGGGAAGGACAGATACGCAGTATTTT. Translation gives CASSERGGRTDTQYF.

The chain uses TRBV4-2 and TRBJ2-1; 8 positions agree with TRBD1. CDR1 is LGHNA and CDR2 is YNFKEQ in the germline V gene. The J segment lost 5 bases and the V segment lost 4 bases, leaving 10 bases of the junction unmatched. This CDR3 region has 16 residues. CDR3 sequence (DNA): TGTGCCAGCAGCCGTCAGGGGGCGGCAGGAAACAATGAGCAGTTCTTC. It codes for CASSRQGAAGNNEQFF.

This clone was observed a handful of times. This sequence joins TRBV4-2 and TRBJ2-7; no clear D. This CDR3 region has 13 residues. Trimming cost V 0 bases and J 8 bases, with 11 bases left between them. The germline CDR1 and CDR2 sequences are LGHNA and YNFKEQ. DNA for the CDR3: TGTGCCAGCAGCCAAGATTTCGGTAACCAGCAGTACTTC. As protein: CASSQDFGNQQYF.

The chain joins TRBV6-1 to TRBJ1-1; D may be TRBD1 (6 bases). The CDR3 sequence is 15 residues long. V lost 3 bases and J 2 bases, leaving 13 bases between the germline ends. Germline CDR1 and CDR2: MNHNS and SASEGT. CDR3 residues: CASSDRRGLNTEAFF. CDR3 DNA sequence: TGTGCCAGCAGTGATCGGCGGGGGCTAAACACTGAAGCTTTCTTT.

V gene TRBV11-2 combines with J gene TRBJ1-4, with 10 bases aligning to TRBD1. In germline, CDR1 is SGHAT, CDR2 FQNNGV. V lost 6 bases, J lost 6 bases, and 7 bases stayed unmatched. The CDR3 spans 15 residues. CDR3 sequence (DNA): TGTGCCAGCAGAAAAGACAGGGGGCTGGATGAAAAACTGTTTTTT. The encoded protein is CASRKDRGLDEKLFF. Full variable domain (outside the CDR3, taken from reference TRBV11-2 and TRBJ1-4): EAGVAQSPRYKIIEKRQSVAFWCNPISGHATLYWYQQILGQGPKLLIQFQNNGVVDDSQLPKDRFSAERLKGVDSTLKIQPAKLEDSAVYLCASRKDRGLDEKLFFGSGTQLSVL.

This chain's CDR3 is CATSRARGGAEKLFF. As DNA, the CDR3 is TGTGCCACCAGCAGGGCCAGAGGGGGCGCCGAAAAACTGTTTTTT. The rearrangement uses TRBV15 and TRBJ1-4; 7 nucleotides agree with TRBD1. This CDR3 has 15 amino acids. Unmatched junction bases numbered 9, after V lost 3 bases and J lost 8 bases. Germline V lookup: CDR1 LNHNV, CDR2 YYDKDF (reference sequence). Looking up the rest from reference TRBV15 and TRBJ1-4 gives the full variable domain: DAMVIQNPRYQVTQFGKPVTLSCSQTLNHNVMYWYQQKSSQAPKLLFHYYDKDFNNEADTPDNFQSRRPNTSFCFLDIRSPGLGDTAMYLCATSRARGGAEKLFFGSGTQLSVL.